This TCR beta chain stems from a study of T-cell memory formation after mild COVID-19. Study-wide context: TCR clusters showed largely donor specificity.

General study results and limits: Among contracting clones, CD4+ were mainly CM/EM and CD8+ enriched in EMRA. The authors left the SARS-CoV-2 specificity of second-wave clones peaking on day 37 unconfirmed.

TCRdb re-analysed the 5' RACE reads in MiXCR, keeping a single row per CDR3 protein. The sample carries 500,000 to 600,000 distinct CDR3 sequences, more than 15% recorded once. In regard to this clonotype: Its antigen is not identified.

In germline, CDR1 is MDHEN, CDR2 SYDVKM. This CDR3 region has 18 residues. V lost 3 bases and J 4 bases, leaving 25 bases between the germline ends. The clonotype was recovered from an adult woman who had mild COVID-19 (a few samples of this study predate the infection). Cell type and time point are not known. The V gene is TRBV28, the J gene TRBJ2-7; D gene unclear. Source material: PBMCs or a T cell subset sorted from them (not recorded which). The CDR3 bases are TGTGCCAGCAGTTTCAGTCTTGGTCTCGTCCCTGAAGGATACGAGCAGTACTTC. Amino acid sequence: CASSFSLGLVPEGYEQYF.